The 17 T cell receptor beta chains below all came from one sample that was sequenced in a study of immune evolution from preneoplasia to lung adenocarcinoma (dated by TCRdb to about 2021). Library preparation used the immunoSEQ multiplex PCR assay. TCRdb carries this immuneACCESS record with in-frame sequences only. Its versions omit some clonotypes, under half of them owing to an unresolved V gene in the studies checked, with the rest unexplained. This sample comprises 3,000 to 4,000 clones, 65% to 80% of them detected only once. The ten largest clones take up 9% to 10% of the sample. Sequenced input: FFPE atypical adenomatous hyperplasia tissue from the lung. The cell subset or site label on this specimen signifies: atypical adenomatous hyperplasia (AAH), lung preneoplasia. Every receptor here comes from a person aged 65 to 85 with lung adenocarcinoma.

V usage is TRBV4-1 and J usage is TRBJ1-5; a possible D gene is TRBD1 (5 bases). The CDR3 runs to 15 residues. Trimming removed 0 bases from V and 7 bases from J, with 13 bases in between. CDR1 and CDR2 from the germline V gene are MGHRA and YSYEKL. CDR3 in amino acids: CASSQDGAGWQPQHF. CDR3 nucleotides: TGCGCCAGCAGCCAAGATGGGGCGGGTTGGCAGCCCCAGCATTTT.

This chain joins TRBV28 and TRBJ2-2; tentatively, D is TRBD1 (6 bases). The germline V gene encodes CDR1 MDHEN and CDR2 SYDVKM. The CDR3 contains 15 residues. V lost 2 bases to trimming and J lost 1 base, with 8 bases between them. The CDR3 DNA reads TGTGCCAGCAGTTTAGGGGGCAGGAACACCGGGGAGCTGTTTTTT. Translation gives CASSLGGRNTGELFF.

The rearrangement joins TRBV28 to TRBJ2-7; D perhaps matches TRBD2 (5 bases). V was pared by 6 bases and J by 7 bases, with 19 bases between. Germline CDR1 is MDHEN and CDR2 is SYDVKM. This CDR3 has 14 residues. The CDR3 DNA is TGTGCCAGCAGCCCGCCGGGATCATGGTGGGAGCAGTACTTC. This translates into CASSPPGSWWEQYF. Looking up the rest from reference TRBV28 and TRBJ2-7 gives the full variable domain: DVKVTQSSRYLVKRTGEKVFLECVQDMDHENMFWYRQDPGLGLRLIYFSYDVKMKEKGDIPEGYSVSREKKERFSLILESASTNQTSMYLCASSPPGSWWEQYFGPGTRLTVT.

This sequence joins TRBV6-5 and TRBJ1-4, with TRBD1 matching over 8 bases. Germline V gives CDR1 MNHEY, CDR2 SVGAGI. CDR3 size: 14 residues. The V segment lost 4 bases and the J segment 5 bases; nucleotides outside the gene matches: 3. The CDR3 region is CASSWGQENEKLFF. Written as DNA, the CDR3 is TGTGCCAGCAGTTGGGGACAGGAAAATGAAAAACTGTTTTTT.

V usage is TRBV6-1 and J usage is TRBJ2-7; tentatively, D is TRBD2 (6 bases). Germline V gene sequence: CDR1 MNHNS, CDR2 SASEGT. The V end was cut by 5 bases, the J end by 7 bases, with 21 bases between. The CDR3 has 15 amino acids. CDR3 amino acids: CASSLDGGRLGEQYF. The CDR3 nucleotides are TGTGCCAGCAGTCTGGATGGAGGGCGGTTGGGAGAGCAGTACTTC.

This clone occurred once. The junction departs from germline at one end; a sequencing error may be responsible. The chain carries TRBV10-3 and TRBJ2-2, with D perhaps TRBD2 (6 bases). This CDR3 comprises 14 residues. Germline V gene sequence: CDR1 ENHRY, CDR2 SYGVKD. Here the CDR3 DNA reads TGTGCCATCAGCCTTGGGGGGAACACCGGGGAGCCGTTTTTT. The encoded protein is CAISLGGNTGEPFF.

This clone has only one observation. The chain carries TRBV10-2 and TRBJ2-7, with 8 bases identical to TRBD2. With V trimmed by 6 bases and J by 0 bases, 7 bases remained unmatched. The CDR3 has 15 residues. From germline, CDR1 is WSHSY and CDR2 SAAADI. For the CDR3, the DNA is TGCGCCAGCAGACACCCGGGGGGGAGCTCCTACGAGCAGTACTTC. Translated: CASRHPGGSSYEQYF.

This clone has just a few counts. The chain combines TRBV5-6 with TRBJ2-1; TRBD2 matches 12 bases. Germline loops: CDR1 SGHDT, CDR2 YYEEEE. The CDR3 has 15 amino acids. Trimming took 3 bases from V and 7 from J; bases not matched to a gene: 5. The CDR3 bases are TGTGCCAGCAGCTCGACTAGCGGGAGCCAGAATGAGCAGTTCTTC. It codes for CASSSTSGSQNEQFF.

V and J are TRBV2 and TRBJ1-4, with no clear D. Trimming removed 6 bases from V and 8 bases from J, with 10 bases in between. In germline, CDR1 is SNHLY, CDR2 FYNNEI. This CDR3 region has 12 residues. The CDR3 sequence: CASRLGGEKLFF. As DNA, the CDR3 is TGTGCCAGCAGACTGGGTGGGGAAAAACTGTTTTTT.

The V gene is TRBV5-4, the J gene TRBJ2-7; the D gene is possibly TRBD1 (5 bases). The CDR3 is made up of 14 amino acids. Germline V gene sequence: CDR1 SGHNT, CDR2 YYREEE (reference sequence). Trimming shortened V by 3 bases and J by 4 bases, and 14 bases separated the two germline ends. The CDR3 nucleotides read TGTGCCAGCAGCTCGCTTGACAGCCTATACGAGCAGTACTTC. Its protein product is CASSSLDSLYEQYF.

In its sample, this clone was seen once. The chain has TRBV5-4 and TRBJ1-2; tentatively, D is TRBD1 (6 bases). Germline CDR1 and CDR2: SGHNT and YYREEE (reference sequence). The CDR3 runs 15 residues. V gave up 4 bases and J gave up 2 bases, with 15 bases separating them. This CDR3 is CASSPDSQPNYGYTF. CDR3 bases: TGTGCCAGCAGCCCGGACAGCCAGCCCAACTATGGCTACACCTTC.

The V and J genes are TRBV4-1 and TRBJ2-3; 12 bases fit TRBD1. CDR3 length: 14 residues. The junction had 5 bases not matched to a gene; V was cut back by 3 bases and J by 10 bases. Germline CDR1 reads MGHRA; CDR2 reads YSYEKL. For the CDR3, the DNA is TGCGCCAGCAGCCAGGGACAGGGGGCGGATTCGCAGTATTTT. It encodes CASSQGQGADSQYF.

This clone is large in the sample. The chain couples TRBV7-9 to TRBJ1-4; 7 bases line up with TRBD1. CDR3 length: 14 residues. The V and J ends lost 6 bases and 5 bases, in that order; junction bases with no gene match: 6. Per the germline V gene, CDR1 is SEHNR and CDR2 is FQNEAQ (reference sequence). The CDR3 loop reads CASSKGQENEKLFF. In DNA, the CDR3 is TGTGCCAGCAGTAAAGGACAGGAGAATGAAAAACTGTTTTTT.

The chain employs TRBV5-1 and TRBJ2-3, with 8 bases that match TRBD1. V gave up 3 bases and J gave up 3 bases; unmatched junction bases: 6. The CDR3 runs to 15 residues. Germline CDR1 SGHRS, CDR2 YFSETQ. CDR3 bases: TGCGCCAGCAGCTATTCCAGGGGGCTGACAGATACGCAGTATTTT. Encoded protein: CASSYSRGLTDTQYF.

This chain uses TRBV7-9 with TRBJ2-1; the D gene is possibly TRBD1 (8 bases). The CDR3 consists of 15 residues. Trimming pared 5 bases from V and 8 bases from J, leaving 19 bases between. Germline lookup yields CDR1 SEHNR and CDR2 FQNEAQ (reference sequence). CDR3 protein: CASSLRRQGRDEQFF. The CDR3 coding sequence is TGTGCCAGCAGCCTAAGGAGACAGGGGAGGGATGAGCAGTTCTTC.

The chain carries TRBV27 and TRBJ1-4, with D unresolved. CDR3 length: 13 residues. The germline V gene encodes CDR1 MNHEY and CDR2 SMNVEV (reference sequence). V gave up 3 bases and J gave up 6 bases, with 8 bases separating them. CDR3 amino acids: CASSFTAYEKLFF. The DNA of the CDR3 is TGTGCCAGCAGTTTTACGGCCTATGAAAAACTGTTTTTT.

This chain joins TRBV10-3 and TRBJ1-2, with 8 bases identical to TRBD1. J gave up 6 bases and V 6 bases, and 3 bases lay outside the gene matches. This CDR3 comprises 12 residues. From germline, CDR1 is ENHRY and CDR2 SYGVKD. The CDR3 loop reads CAIRGQDHGYTF. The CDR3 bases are TGTGCCATCAGGGGACAGGACCATGGCTACACCTTC.